The clone carrying this T cell receptor (beta chain) has only a few counts. Losses at the gene ends were 4 bases for V and 2 bases for J; bases not matched to a gene: 5. Germline values: CDR1 DFQATT, CDR2 SNEGSKA (reference sequence). The CDR3 loop spans 13 amino acids. This sample was taken from a study of spatial heterogeneity in lung cancer. MiXCR, applied by TCRdb to the 5' RACE reads, yields one record per CDR3 protein. The table records around 45,000 distinct CDR3 sequences, roughly 13% of them present only once. Time point indicated: sample taken at primary tumor resection. Donation came from some 72 patients with untreated early-stage non-small cell lung cancer.

The material was PBMCs, obtained at surgery. The V and J genes are TRBV20-1 and TRBJ2-7, with 7 bases lining up with TRBD2. The clonotype comes from a male donor with early-stage non-small cell lung cancer. Here the CDR3 DNA reads TGCAGTGCTACCGGGACTATAACCTACGAGCAGTACTTC. Its translation is CSATGTITYEQYF.